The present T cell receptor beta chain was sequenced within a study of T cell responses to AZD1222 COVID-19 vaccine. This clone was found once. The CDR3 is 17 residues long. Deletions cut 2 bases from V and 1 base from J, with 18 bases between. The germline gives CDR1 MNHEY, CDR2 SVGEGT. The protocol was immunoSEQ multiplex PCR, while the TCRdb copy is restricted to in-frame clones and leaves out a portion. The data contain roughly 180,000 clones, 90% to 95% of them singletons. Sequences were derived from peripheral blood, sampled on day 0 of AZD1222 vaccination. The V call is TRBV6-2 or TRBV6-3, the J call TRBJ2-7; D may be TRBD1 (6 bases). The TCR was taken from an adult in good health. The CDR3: CASSYQKEQGKSYEQYF. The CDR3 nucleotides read TGTGCCAGCAGTTACCAGAAAGAACAGGGCAAGTCCTACGAGCAGTACTTC.